Sequencing of this T cell receptor (beta chain) was carried out in a study of blood T cell repertoires in COVID-19. Trimming shortened V by 3 bases and J by 5 bases, and 14 bases separated the two germline ends. The CDR3 spans 14 residues. The germline V gene has CDR1 SGHDT and CDR2 YYEEEE. The repertoire was sequenced with immunoSEQ multiplex PCR; TCRdb's copy has only in-frame clones and lacks some. The sample has 200,000 to 250,000 clones, 70% to 90% seen once. The sample was PBMCs or T cells enriched from blood (not recorded which). V gene TRBV5-6 combines with J gene TRBJ2-5; a weak D match, TRBD1 (6 bases). The receptor was derived from a middle-aged woman with acute COVID-19. CDR3 bases: TGTGCCAGCAGCTACGGCAGGGGTGGTGAGACCCAGTACTTC. Translation: CASSYGRGGETQYF.